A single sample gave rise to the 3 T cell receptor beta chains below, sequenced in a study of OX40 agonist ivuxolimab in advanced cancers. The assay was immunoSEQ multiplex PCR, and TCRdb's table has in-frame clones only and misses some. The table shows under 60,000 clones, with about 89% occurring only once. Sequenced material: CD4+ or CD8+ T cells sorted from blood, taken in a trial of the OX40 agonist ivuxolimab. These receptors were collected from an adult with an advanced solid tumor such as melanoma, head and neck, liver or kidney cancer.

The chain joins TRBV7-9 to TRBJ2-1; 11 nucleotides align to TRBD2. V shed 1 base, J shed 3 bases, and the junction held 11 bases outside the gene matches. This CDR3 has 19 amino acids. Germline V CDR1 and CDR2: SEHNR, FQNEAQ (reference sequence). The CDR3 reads CASSLGSGTSGTGYNEQFF. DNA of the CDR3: TGTGCCAGCAGCTTAGGTTCCGGGACTAGCGGAACTGGCTACAATGAGCAGTTCTTC. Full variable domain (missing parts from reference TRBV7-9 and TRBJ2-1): DTGVSQNPRHKITKRGQNVTFRCDPISEHNRLYWYRQTLGQGPEFLTYFQNEAQLEKSRLLSDRFSAERPKGSFSTLEIQRTEQGDSAMYLCASSLGSGTSGTGYNEQFFGPGTRLTVL.

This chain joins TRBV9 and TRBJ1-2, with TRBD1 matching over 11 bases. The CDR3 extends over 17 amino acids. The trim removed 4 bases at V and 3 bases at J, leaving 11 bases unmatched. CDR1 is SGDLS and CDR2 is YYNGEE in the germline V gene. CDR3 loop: CASSPDAGTGGHYGYTF. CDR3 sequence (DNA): TGTGCCAGCAGCCCAGATGCCGGGACAGGGGGTCACTATGGCTACACCTTC.

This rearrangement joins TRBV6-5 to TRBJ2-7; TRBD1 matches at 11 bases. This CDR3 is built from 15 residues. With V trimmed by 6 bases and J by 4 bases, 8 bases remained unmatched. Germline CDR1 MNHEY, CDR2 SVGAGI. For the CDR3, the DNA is TGTGCCAGCAGAGAGGGACAGGGGGGAGGTTACGAGCAGTACTTC. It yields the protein CASREGQGGGYEQYF.